These 5 T cell receptor beta chains originate from one sample sequenced in a study of cytomegalovirus exposure and HLA in healthy donors. The PCR had 60 Vbeta and 13 Jbeta primers. Data came from immunoSEQ multiplex PCR; TCRdb stores just in-frame clones and leaves some out. The sample consists of roughly 250,000 clones, 80% to 90% of them appearing once. Sequencing was done on a sample of PBMCs. All receptors derive from a woman aged 35 to 49 in good health and CMV-seropositive.

The rearrangement links TRBV9 to TRBJ2-5, with TRBD2 matching 7 bases. The DNA end is more similar to TRBJ2-7, so the J call may be wrong. Per germline, CDR1 SGDLS and CDR2 YYNGEE. The CDR3 has 14 amino acids. As DNA, the CDR3 is TGTGCCAGCAGCAAAGACTCGGGAGGATACGAGCAGTACTTC. It yields the protein CASSKDSGGYEQYF.

This clone was seen only a few times. This rearrangement joins TRBV9 to TRBJ1-2; 9 nucleotides align to TRBD1. There are 15 residues in the CDR3. CDR1 and CDR2 from the germline V gene are SGDLS and YYNGEE. The V segment lost 4 bases and the J segment 5 bases; nucleotides outside the gene matches: 9. Written as DNA, the CDR3 is TGTGCCAGCAGCTATGGGACAGGGCTAGGGTATGGCTACACCTTC. Translation gives CASSYGTGLGYGYTF.

The count of this clone is one. The gene calls are TRBV11-3 and TRBJ2-7; D is possibly TRBD2 (6 bases). Germline V gives CDR1 SGHNT, CDR2 YENEEA. Trimming removed 4 bases from V and 5 bases from J, with 18 bases in between. The CDR3 consists of 15 residues. The CDR3 spells CASSSVGGAGHEQYF. As DNA, the CDR3 is TGTGCCAGCAGCTCAGTGGGCGGGGCGGGGCACGAGCAGTACTTC.

The chain combines TRBV5-5 with TRBJ1-4; D uncertain. CDR1 and CDR2 from the germline V gene are SGHKS and YYEKEE (reference sequence). The CDR3 spans 14 residues. V shed 4 bases and J shed 5 bases, with 12 bases lying between them. The CDR3 region has the DNA TGTGCCAGCAGCAGAGTAGGCGGGAATGAAAAACTGTTTTTT. Residues: CASSRVGGNEKLFF.

The gene calls are TRBV28 and TRBJ2-1; TRBD2 aligns across 11 bases. The CDR3 consists of 16 residues. V lost 7 bases and J lost 10; bases outside the gene matches: 15. From germline, CDR1 is MDHEN and CDR2 SYDVKM. Here the CDR3 reads CASTLGGTSGFGEQFF. DNA for the CDR3: TGTGCCAGCACCCTGGGAGGGACTAGCGGATTTGGGGAGCAGTTCTTC.